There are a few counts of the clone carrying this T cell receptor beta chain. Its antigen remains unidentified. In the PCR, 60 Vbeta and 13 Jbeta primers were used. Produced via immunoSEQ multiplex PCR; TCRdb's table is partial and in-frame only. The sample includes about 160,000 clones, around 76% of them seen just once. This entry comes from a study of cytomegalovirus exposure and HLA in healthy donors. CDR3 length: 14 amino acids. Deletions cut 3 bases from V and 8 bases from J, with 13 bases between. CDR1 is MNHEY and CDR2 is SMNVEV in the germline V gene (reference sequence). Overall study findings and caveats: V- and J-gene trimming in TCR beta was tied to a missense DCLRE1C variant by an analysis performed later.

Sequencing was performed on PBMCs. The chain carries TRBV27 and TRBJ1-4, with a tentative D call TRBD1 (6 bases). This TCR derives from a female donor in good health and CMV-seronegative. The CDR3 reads CASSLVQGFEKLFF. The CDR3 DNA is TGTGCCAGCAGTTTGGTGCAGGGGTTCGAAAAACTGTTTTTT.